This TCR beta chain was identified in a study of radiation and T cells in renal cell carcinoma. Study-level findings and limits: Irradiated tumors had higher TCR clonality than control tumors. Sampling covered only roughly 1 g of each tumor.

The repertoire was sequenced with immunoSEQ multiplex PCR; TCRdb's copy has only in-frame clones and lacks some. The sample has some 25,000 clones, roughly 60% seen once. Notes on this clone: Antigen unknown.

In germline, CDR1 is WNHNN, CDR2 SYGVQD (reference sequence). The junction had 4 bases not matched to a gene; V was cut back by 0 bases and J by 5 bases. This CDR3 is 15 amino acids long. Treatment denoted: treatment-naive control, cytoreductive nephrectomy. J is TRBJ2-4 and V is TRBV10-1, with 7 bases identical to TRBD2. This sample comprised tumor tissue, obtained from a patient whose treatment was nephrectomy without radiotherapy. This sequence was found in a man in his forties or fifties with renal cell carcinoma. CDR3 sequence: CASSESRESQNIQYF. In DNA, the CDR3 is TGCGCCAGCAGTGAGTCGCGGGAGAGCCAAAACATTCAGTACTTC.